What follows are 22 T cell receptor beta chains derived from one specimen sequenced in a study of Graves' ophthalmopathy and Graves' hyperthyroidism. RNA transcripts were the source from which TCR beta CDR3 regions were amplified. First-round RT-PCR relied on HTBI primers, and a second-round multiplex PCR came next. MiXCR was run by TCRdb on the multiplex PCR reads, yielding one entry per CDR3 protein. The sample comprises about 220,000 distinct CDR3 sequences, 20% to 25% of which are singletons, and roughly 39% rests with the top ten. Source material: peripheral blood. All receptors come from a woman aged 45 to 65 with Graves' ophthalmopathy.

This clonotype was seen more than once but under ten times. V usage is TRBV19 and J usage is TRBJ2-1; 8 bases match TRBD2. J lost 0 bases, V lost 4 bases, and 11 bases had no gene match. Per germline, CDR1 LNHDA and CDR2 SQIVND (reference sequence). This CDR3 is 18 amino acids long. The CDR3 is CASSKAGLVAHSYNEQFF. Here the CDR3 DNA reads TGTGCCAGTAGTAAGGCGGGACTAGTGGCACACTCCTACAATGAGCAGTTCTTC. Based on the CDR3 plus reference TRBV19 and TRBJ2-1, the full variable domain is DGGITQSPKYLFRKEGQNVTLSCEQNLNHDAMYWYRQDPGQGLRLIYYSQIVNDFQKGDIAEGYSVSREKKESFPLTVTSAQKNPTAFYLCASSKAGLVAHSYNEQFFGPGTRLTVL.

The genes are TRBV20-1 and TRBJ2-7; the D gene is possibly TRBD2 (5 bases). Trimming cost V 3 bases and J 1 base, with 13 bases left between them. The CDR3 is 14 amino acids. CDR1 is DFQATT, CDR2 SNEGSKA, per germline (reference sequence). Here the CDR3 reads CSASGRVKSYEQYF. DNA for the CDR3: TGCAGTGCTAGTGGGCGGGTTAAATCCTACGAGCAGTACTTC.

This clonotype was observed many times. This rearrangement joins TRBV30 to TRBJ2-7; the D is unclear. The length of the CDR3 is 14 residues. Germline CDR1 GTSNPN, CDR2 SVGIG (reference sequence). V shed 0 bases and J shed 0 bases, with 9 bases lying between them. CDR3 amino acids: CAWSVRLSSYEQYF. The CDR3 DNA is TGTGCCTGGAGTGTACGTTTGAGCTCCTACGAGCAGTACTTC.

This clonotype was counted a few times. A read error may be the cause here, since a much bigger clone is one base away. The chain carries TRBV24-1 and TRBJ2-5; 7 bases agree with TRBD2. The CDR3 spans 17 residues. Germline lookup yields CDR1 KGHDR and CDR2 SFDVKD. Trimming removed 3 bases from V and 5 bases from J; junction bases left unmatched: 14. As DNA, the CDR3 is TGTGCCACCAGTGATCTTCCGGGACTAACGCCCAAGGAGACCCAGTACTTC. It specifies CATSDLPGLTPKETQYF.

The chain is built from TRBV5-4 and TRBJ2-5, with a weak D call TRBD1 (6 bases). V was trimmed by 4 bases and J by 5 bases, leaving 18 bases between them. The CDR3 has 15 residues. Germline lookup yields CDR1 SGHNT and CDR2 YYREEE (reference sequence). DNA for the CDR3: TGTGCCAGCAGCCCAGGACAGCCGTCGGGGGAGACCCAGTACTTC. Its translation: CASSPGQPSGETQYF.

The genes are TRBV15 and TRBJ1-2, with no clear D. V dropped 0 bases and J dropped 8 bases, with 7 bases sitting between them. Germline assignment: CDR1 LNHNV and CDR2 YYDKDF (reference sequence). This CDR3 has 12 amino acids. CDR3 protein: CATSRELGGYTF. As DNA, the CDR3 is TGTGCCACCAGCAGAGAATTGGGAGGCTACACCTTC.

The sample holds many counts of this clonotype. This chain's CDR3 is CSVPGGLVDTEAFF. The CDR3 DNA follows: TGCAGTGTTCCCGGGGGGCTAGTGGACACTGAAGCTTTCTTT. The chain joins TRBV20-1 to TRBJ1-1; possible D gene TRBD1, 6 bases. Germline values: CDR1 DFQATT, CDR2 SNEGSKA (reference sequence). Trimming took 7 bases from V and 3 from J, leaving 18 bases between them. The CDR3 runs to 14 residues.

This chain uses TRBV12-3 or TRBV12-4 with TRBJ1-2; D is unresolved. The CDR3 extends over 14 amino acids. V was pared by 6 bases and J by 3 bases, with 14 bases between. The CDR3 DNA follows: TGTGCCAGCAGCCCAAAGGGTACACACTATGGCTACACCTTC. Residues: CASSPKGTHYGYTF.

In this sample, this clonotype turned up many times. The chain is built from TRBV18 and TRBJ1-1; possible D gene TRBD1, 6 bases. This CDR3 contains 16 residues. V lost 6 bases and J lost 3, with 20 bases in between. Germline V gene data show CDR1 as KGHSH and CDR2 as LQKENI. CDR3 loop: CASSQDSPMFDTEAFF. The CDR3 region has the DNA TGTGCCAGCTCGCAGGACAGCCCTATGTTTGACACTGAAGCTTTCTTT.

V is TRBV5-1 and J is TRBJ1-1, with D possibly being TRBD1 (5 bases). The CDR3 sequence is 13 residues long. CDR1 and CDR2 from the germline V gene are SGHRS and YFSETQ. Trimming stripped 0 bases from V and 8 bases from J, with 11 bases between. The CDR3 sequence is CASSLGGRWEAFF. The CDR3 DNA reads as TGCGCCAGCAGCTTGGGGGGCCGGTGGGAAGCTTTCTTT.

Only a few counts were recorded for this clonotype. The V gene is TRBV5-5, the J gene TRBJ2-5; TRBD2 matches at 10 bases. Trimming cost V 1 base and J 4 bases; bases outside gene matches: 7. This CDR3 contains 16 residues. CDR1 is SGHKS, CDR2 YYEKEE, per germline (reference sequence). The CDR3 sequence is CASSLSRAGGSETQYF. CDR3 DNA sequence: TGTGCCAGCAGCTTGAGTCGAGCGGGAGGGTCAGAGACCCAGTACTTC.

This clonotype occurred many times. This sequence joins TRBV12-3 or TRBV12-4 and TRBJ2-2, with 8 bases matching TRBD1. The CDR3 runs to 15 residues. With 5 bases clipped from V and 4 bases from J, the junction kept 6 bases outside the gene matches. CDR3 sequence reads: CASSLTGGITGELFF. The CDR3 coding sequence is TGTGCCAGCAGTCTCACAGGGGGAATCACCGGGGAGCTGTTTTTT.

In this sample, this clonotype turned up many times. The rearrangement links TRBV6-1 to TRBJ1-5; D uncertain. This CDR3 contains 14 residues. V gave up 0 bases and J gave up 5 bases, with 8 bases separating them. Germline CDR1 and CDR2: MNHNS and SASEGT. CDR3 nucleotide sequence: TGTGCCAGCAGTGAAGCACAAATCTATCAGCCCCAGCATTTT. Protein: CASSEAQIYQPQHF.

The chain couples TRBV29-1 to TRBJ1-2; D not certain. The CDR3 runs 16 residues. Germline CDR1 reads SQVTM; CDR2 reads ANQGSEA. The ends were cut back, 6 bases at V and 0 bases at J, with 20 bases in the middle. CDR3 loop: CSVLWATELPNYGYTF. CDR3 DNA: TGCAGCGTCCTGTGGGCTACGGAGTTGCCTAACTATGGCTACACCTTC. Combining the CDR3 with reference TRBV29-1 and TRBJ1-2 gives the whole variable domain SAVISQKPSRDICQRGTSLTIQCQVDSQVTMMFWYRQQPGQSLTLIATANQGSEATYESGFVIDKFPISRPNLTFSTLTVSNMSPEDSSIYLCSVLWATELPNYGYTFGSGTRLTVV.

Ten or more counts support this clonotype. The chain couples TRBV20-1 to TRBJ2-5; 7 positions match TRBD2. The CDR3 covers 13 residues. The germline CDR1 and CDR2 sequences are DFQATT and SNEGSKA (reference sequence). With V trimmed by 6 bases and J by 7 bases, 11 bases remained unmatched. CDR3 DNA sequence: TGCAGTGCCCCCCAGGGATGGGGGGGGACCCAGTACTTC. Translating gives CSAPQGWGGTQYF.

This clonotype came up a few times. The CDR3 nucleotides read TGCAGCGTCCTGGGGCAAGCGAACACTGAAGCTTTCTTT. Translating gives CSVLGQANTEAFF. The chain recombines TRBV29-1 with TRBJ1-1; tentatively, D is TRBD1 (5 bases). The CDR3 is 13 residues long. Germline V lookup: CDR1 SQVTM, CDR2 ANQGSEA. Trimming left V 6 bases short and J 1 base short, with 12 bases between.

At least ten counts were recorded for this clonotype. The chain joins TRBV15 to TRBJ1-2, with 8 bases that match TRBD1. The trim removed 0 bases at V and 3 bases at J, leaving 9 bases unmatched. The CDR3 length is 17 residues. Germline CDR1 reads LNHNV; CDR2 reads YYDKDF (reference sequence). The CDR3 reads CATSRDNQGAQDYGYTF. The CDR3 DNA reads as TGTGCCACCAGCAGAGATAATCAGGGGGCGCAGGACTATGGCTACACCTTC.

The chain links TRBV28 to TRBJ1-2; TRBD1 matches at 9 bases. The CDR3 covers 17 residues. Trimming cost V 6 bases and J 0 bases; bases outside gene matches: 11. Germline V gene sequence: CDR1 MDHEN, CDR2 SYDVKM. CDR3 DNA sequence: TGTGCCAGCAGCCCTCCGGGACAGGGTGTTACTAACTATGGCTACACCTTC. Its translation: CASSPPGQGVTNYGYTF.

A few counts support this clonotype. This rearrangement joins TRBV28 to TRBJ2-2; 8 bases are a match to TRBD2. This CDR3 has 16 amino acids. Germline assignment: CDR1 MDHEN and CDR2 SYDVKM. The J segment lost 2 bases and the V segment lost 7 bases, leaving 9 bases of the junction unmatched. The CDR3 nucleotides are TGTGCCAGCACCCCCGGGGTAGCGGGAAACACCGGGGAGCTGTTTTTT. Translated, it gives CASTPGVAGNTGELFF.

This clonotype was detected only a few times. The chain is built from TRBV11-2 and TRBJ1-2, with 8 bases matching TRBD1. This CDR3 has 14 residues. Looked up from germline, CDR1 is SGHAT and CDR2 is FQNNGV. Unmatched junction bases numbered 6, after V lost 5 bases and J lost 4 bases. CDR3 region: CASSTRQGIYGYTF. In DNA form, the CDR3 reads TGTGCCAGCAGCACCCGACAGGGGATCTATGGCTACACCTTC. The whole variable domain, remainder taken from reference TRBV11-2 and TRBJ1-2, is EAGVAQSPRYKIIEKRQSVAFWCNPISGHATLYWYQQILGQGPKLLIQFQNNGVVDDSQLPKDRFSAERLKGVDSTLKIQPAKLEDSAVYLCASSTRQGIYGYTFGSGTRLTVV.

The chain links TRBV29-1 to TRBJ2-6; TRBD2 agrees at 7 bases. V lost 1 base, J lost 0 bases, and 15 bases stayed unmatched. The germline V gene has CDR1 SQVTM and CDR2 ANQGSEA. The CDR3 loop spans 20 amino acids. This chain's CDR3 is CSVEATPSGGGISGANVLTF. The DNA for the CDR3 is TGCAGCGTTGAAGCGACTCCCTCGGGGGGAGGGATCTCTGGGGCCAACGTCCTGACTTTC.

A single count supports this clonotype. The chain carries TRBV7-3 and TRBJ2-2; D is ambiguous. The germline V and J ends were trimmed by 5 bases and 7 bases, with 8 bases remaining between them. Germline V gives CDR1 SGHTA, CDR2 FQGTGA. This CDR3 is built from 12 residues. For the CDR3, the DNA is TGTGCCAGCAGCGCCGCCAGCGGGGAGCTGTTTTTT. It yields the protein CASSAASGELFF.